This T cell receptor beta chain derives from a study of patients and donors after allogeneic stem cell transplantation. Each CDR3 protein is one row after TCRdb ran MiXCR on the RT-PCR reads. The sample includes 150,000 to 200,000 distinct CDR3 sequences, roughly two fifths seen only once; the top ten take 33%. The specimen sequenced was blood, either unsorted or a sorted T cell fraction (not recorded which). This TCR came from a human donor who was either an allogeneic HSCT recipient or a stem cell or donor lymphocyte infusion donor (not recorded which). It is not recorded whose cells these are; they may come from a transplant donor.

CDR3 bases: TGTGCCAGCAGCGTAGGCCGTTCGGGGTGGTATGGCTACACCTTC. As protein: CASSVGRSGWYGYTF. V gene TRBV9 combines with J gene TRBJ1-2, with D uncertain. V was trimmed by 0 bases and J by 5 bases, leaving 14 bases between them. The length of the CDR3 is 15 residues. CDR1 is SGDLS, CDR2 YYNGEE, per germline. The complete variable domain, with remaining parts taken from reference TRBV9 and TRBJ1-2, reads DSGVTQTPKHLITATGQRVTLRCSPRSGDLSVYWYQQSLDQGLQFLIQYYNGEERAKGNILERFSAQQFPDLHSELNLSSLELGDSALYFCASSVGRSGWYGYTFGSGTRLTVV.